The 30 T cell receptor beta chains listed next were all sequenced from one sample in a study of identical twins. TCRdb redid the calling of the 5' RACE reads with MiXCR, one entry per CDR3 protein. Of around 230,000 distinct CDR3 sequences detected, 6% to 7% appear once; the ten largest clones hold 14% to 15%. A further study also used this sample, focusing on T cells expressing NK-cell markers.

The specimen was CD8+ T cells sorted from blood. The receptors were sampled from a woman between 18 and 29 years old in good health.

V gene TRBV6-5 combines with J gene TRBJ1-1; D is undetermined. The V and J ends lost 2 bases and 4 bases respectively, with 8 bases between them. This CDR3 has 13 amino acids. Germline V lookup: CDR1 MNHEY, CDR2 SVGAGI. The CDR3 coding sequence is TGTGCCAGCAGTTACGGGGTGAGCACTGAAGCTTTCTTT. Translated: CASSYGVSTEAFF.

The chain couples TRBV20-1 to TRBJ2-7; TRBD2 agrees at 7 bases. The CDR3 contains 16 residues. Trimming took 3 bases from V and 7 from J; bases not matched to a gene: 18. Per the germline V gene, CDR1 is DFQATT and CDR2 is SNEGSKA (reference sequence). The CDR3 nucleotides read TGCAGTGCTAGTACCCTTCCCGGGAGGCCCTTAGATGAGCAGTACTTC. It is translated as CSASTLPGRPLDEQYF.

This clonotype was seen more than once but under ten times. This chain connects TRBV3-1 to TRBJ2-3, with 11 bases fitting TRBD2. Trimming cost V 2 bases and J 6 bases; bases outside gene matches: 4. CDR3 length equals 15 residues. Germline values: CDR1 LGHDT, CDR2 YNNKEL (reference sequence). In nucleotides, the CDR3 is TGTGCCAGCAGCCAACTAGCGGGGGGAGGGGATACGCAGTATTTT. Translation gives CASSQLAGGGDTQYF.

This clonotype has a count of ten or more. The rearrangement joins TRBV11-2 to TRBJ2-1; 8 positions agree with TRBD2. The CDR3 is made up of 12 amino acids. J gave up 7 bases and V 5 bases, and 1 base lay outside the gene matches. Germline CDR1 is SGHAT and CDR2 is FQNNGV. CDR3 sequence (DNA): TGTGCCAGCAGCCGGGGGGGTAATGAGCAGTTCTTC. This translates into CASSRGGNEQFF. Drawing the rest from reference TRBV11-2 and TRBJ2-1, the complete variable domain is EAGVAQSPRYKIIEKRQSVAFWCNPISGHATLYWYQQILGQGPKLLIQFQNNGVVDDSQLPKDRFSAERLKGVDSTLKIQPAKLEDSAVYLCASSRGGNEQFFGPGTRLTVL.

The table lists this clonotype with a few counts. The V gene is TRBV19, the J gene TRBJ2-5; 10 nucleotides agree with TRBD1. Losses at the gene ends were 6 bases for V and 2 bases for J; bases not matched to a gene: 3. Germline V gene data show CDR1 as LNHDA and CDR2 as SQIVND (reference sequence). CDR3 length: 14 amino acids. CDR3 in DNA: TGTGCCAGTAGGCCGGGACAGGGGCAAGAGACCCAGTACTTC. Translating it yields CASRPGQGQETQYF.

In this sample, this clonotype turned up many times. The chain is built from TRBV11-3 and TRBJ2-2; 9 bases match TRBD1. V lost 1 base and J lost 8; bases outside the gene matches: 11. The CDR3 extends over 17 amino acids. CDR1 is SGHNT and CDR2 is YENEEA in the germline V gene. The CDR3 sequence: CASSLGRGQGRPGELFF. CDR3 in DNA: TGTGCCAGCAGCTTAGGGCGAGGACAGGGGCGACCGGGGGAGCTGTTTTTT.

V is TRBV27 and J is TRBJ2-2; D possibly matches TRBD1 or TRBD2 (6 bases each). CDR1 is MNHEY, CDR2 SMNVEV, per germline (reference sequence). The germline V and J ends were trimmed by 1 base and 7 bases, with 10 bases remaining between them. This CDR3 has 14 amino acids. The CDR3 DNA reads TGTGCCAGCAGTTTATACAGGGAGGTCGGGGAGCTGTTTTTT. Its protein product is CASSLYREVGELFF.

There are many counts of this clonotype. This rearrangement joins TRBV11-2 to TRBJ2-7; D might be TRBD1 (6 bases). Trimming removed 1 base from V and 2 bases from J, with 9 bases in between. The germline V gene encodes CDR1 SGHAT and CDR2 FQNNGV. The CDR3 runs to 14 residues. For the CDR3, the DNA is TGTGCCAGCAGCTTAGGACAGGCCACCTACGAGCAGTACTTC. Translated: CASSLGQATYEQYF.

On this clonotype: This may come from a read error, since a much larger clone is one base off. This chain uses TRBV9 with TRBJ2-7, with D perhaps matching TRBD2 (6 bases). From germline, CDR1 is SGDLS and CDR2 YYNGEE. The CDR3 runs to 15 residues. The CDR3 DNA sequence: TGTGCCAGCAGCGCTGACCCGGGACTCTCCTACGGGCAGTACTTC. It yields the protein CASSADPGLSYGQYF.

This clonotype has only a few counts. The genes are TRBV30 and TRBJ1-4; D might be TRBD1 (6 bases). The CDR3 consists of 15 residues. From germline, CDR1 is GTSNPN and CDR2 SVGIG (reference sequence). V lost 3 bases and J lost 8, with 19 bases in between. For the CDR3, the DNA is TGTGCCTGGAGGGATAACACAGGGTTGGGGGAAAAACTGTTTTTT. Amino acids: CAWRDNTGLGEKLFF.

This chain links TRBV9 with TRBJ2-7; tentatively, D is TRBD2 (5 bases). Between the trimmed V and J ends, which lost 3 bases and 1 base, there was a span of 8 bases. Germline-derived CDR1 and CDR2 are SGDLS and YYNGEE. The CDR3 covers 13 residues. The DNA of the CDR3 is TGTGCCAGCAGCGAGCGCGGGTCCTACGAGCAGTACTTC. This translates into CASSERGSYEQYF.

In this sample, this clonotype turned up many times. The gene calls are TRBV7-9 and TRBJ2-7, with D perhaps TRBD1 (5 bases). CDR3 length equals 17 residues. From germline, CDR1 is SEHNR and CDR2 FQNEAQ (reference sequence). With 4 bases removed from V and 4 bases from J, the gap between germline ends came to 23 bases. The CDR3 sequence: CASSSIALTAVKYEQYF. DNA for the CDR3: TGTGCCAGCAGCTCAATAGCCCTGACAGCCGTCAAATACGAGCAGTACTTC. Using reference TRBV7-9 and TRBJ2-7 for the parts outside the CDR3, the full variable domain is DTGVSQNPRHKITKRGQNVTFRCDPISEHNRLYWYRQTLGQGPEFLTYFQNEAQLEKSRLLSDRFSAERPKGSFSTLEIQRTEQGDSAMYLCASSSIALTAVKYEQYFGPGTRLTVT.

The chain carries TRBV6-6 and TRBJ1-1, with D uncertain. CDR3 length: 12 amino acids. The germline V and J ends were trimmed by 8 bases and 8 bases, with 15 bases remaining between them. The germline V gene has CDR1 MNHNY and CDR2 SVGAGI (reference sequence). The DNA for the CDR3 is TGTGCCAGCCGCTTTTCCTCGGGAGAAGCTTTCTTT. Its translation: CASRFSSGEAFF.

This clonotype was picked up a small number of times. This sequence joins TRBV9 and TRBJ2-3, with 10 bases fitting TRBD2. Looked up from germline, CDR1 is SGDLS and CDR2 is YYNGEE. V lost 7 bases, J lost 2 bases, and 7 bases stayed unmatched. The CDR3 length is 15 residues. As DNA, the CDR3 is TGTGCCAGCGCCTCAGCGGGGGGGATCACAGATACGCAGTATTTT. Amino acid sequence: CASASAGGITDTQYF.

This clonotype has more than one count but fewer than ten. V is TRBV9 and J is TRBJ2-7, with D tentatively TRBD1 (5 bases). V was clipped by 2 bases and J by 2 bases, with 17 bases between them. Germline assignment: CDR1 SGDLS and CDR2 YYNGEE. This CDR3 spans 16 amino acids. The CDR3 DNA is TGTGCCAGCAGCGTGGGCGAGTGGGGCGGACCCTACGAGCAGTACTTC. It codes for CASSVGEWGGPYEQYF.

Here the CDR3 reads CASSYKTPQSNLRDPYNEQFF. CDR3 bases: TGTGCCAGCAGTTACAAGACCCCGCAGTCCAATCTGCGGGATCCCTACAATGAGCAGTTCTTC. The rearrangement joins TRBV6-2 or TRBV6-3 to TRBJ2-1; a weak D match, TRBD2 (6 bases). The CDR3 contains 21 residues. Trimming took off 2 bases at V and 2 bases at J, with 28 bases between the two ends. Germline V CDR1 and CDR2: MNHEY, SVGEGT.

This chain links TRBV5-1 with TRBJ2-7; 11 nucleotides agree with TRBD2. V shed 6 bases and J 2 bases; nucleotides not matched to a gene: 1. This CDR3 has 13 residues. Germline assignment: CDR1 SGHRS and CDR2 YFSETQ. Written as DNA, the CDR3 is TGCGCCAGCACGGGACTAGCGGCCTACGAGCAGTACTTC. Translated, it gives CASTGLAAYEQYF. Filled out from reference TRBV5-1 and TRBJ2-7, the complete variable domain reads KAGVTQTPRYLIKTRGQQVTLSCSPISGHRSVSWYQQTPGQGLQFLFEYFSETQRNKGNFPGRFSGRQFSNSRSEMNVSTLELGDSALYLCASTGLAAYEQYFGPGTRLTVT.

This clonotype was recorded at least ten times. The genes are TRBV7-2 and TRBJ2-1; D not resolved. This CDR3 spans 16 amino acids. Trimming removed 5 bases at V and 6 bases at J, with 20 bases between. Germline V gene lookup returns CDR1 SGHTA and CDR2 FQGNSA. CDR3 amino acids: CASSPPEVAGVNEQFF. The CDR3, as DNA: TGTGCCAGCAGCCCCCCCGAAGTGGCAGGAGTCAATGAGCAGTTCTTC.

The CDR3 DNA reads as TGTGCCAGCAGGGTTGGAAGCACAGATACGCAGTATTTT. Translation gives CASRVGSTDTQYF. The rearrangement joins TRBV5-6 to TRBJ2-3; D gene uncertain. CDR3 length: 13 residues. V lost 5 bases and J lost 0, with 7 bases in between. In germline, CDR1 is SGHDT, CDR2 YYEEEE.

This clonotype appeared a few times. The gene calls are TRBV14 and TRBJ2-7; perhaps TRBD1 as D (5 bases). The V end lost 2 bases, the J end lost 9 bases, and 8 bases lay between the germline ends. Looked up from germline, CDR1 is SGHDN and CDR2 is FVKESK. This CDR3 contains 11 residues. In DNA, the CDR3 is TGTGCCAGCAGCCAATCCCAGGGGCAGTACTTC. Protein sequence: CASSQSQGQYF.

This clonotype was counted a few times. This chain links TRBV5-1 with TRBJ2-7, with D tentatively TRBD1 or TRBD2 (5 bases each). CDR3 size: 16 residues. CDR1 is SGHRS and CDR2 is YFSETQ in the germline V gene. Trimming took off 0 bases at V and 5 bases at J, with 18 bases between the two ends. The CDR3 protein is CASSLGSRGLGDEQYF. DNA of the CDR3: TGCGCCAGCAGCTTGGGATCTCGGGGTTTGGGGGACGAGCAGTACTTC.

This clonotype was detected many times. The chain links TRBV12-3 or TRBV12-4 to TRBJ2-7; the D call may be TRBD1 or TRBD2 (5 bases each). There are 11 residues in the CDR3. The V gene lost 0 bases and the J gene lost 8 bases, with 5 bases spanning the gap. The CDR3 DNA reads TGTGCCAGCAGTTTAGCGGGACAGCAGTACTTC. Translation: CASSLAGQQYF.

This clonotype was seen a handful of times. The chain combines TRBV30 with TRBJ2-2; TRBD1 is a possible D gene (6 bases). Germline V gene lookup returns CDR1 GTSNPN and CDR2 SVGIG (reference sequence). The CDR3 covers 12 residues. The ends were cut back, 2 bases at V and 6 bases at J, with 7 bases in the middle. CDR3 sequence (DNA): TGTGCCTGGAGTAGGGGGTCCGGGGAGCTGTTTTTT. Protein sequence: CAWSRGSGELFF.

CDR3: CASRTVGMNTEAFF. DNA of the CDR3: TGTGCCAGCAGAACAGTCGGAATGAACACTGAAGCTTTCTTT. The chain combines TRBV7-2 with TRBJ1-1; D not resolved. From germline, CDR1 is SGHTA and CDR2 FQGNSA. Deletions cut 6 bases from V and 0 bases from J, with 11 bases between. CDR3 length: 14 residues.

The chain employs TRBV27 and TRBJ2-5; a weak D match, TRBD2 (6 bases). CDR1 is MNHEY, CDR2 SMNVEV, per germline (reference sequence). The CDR3 runs to 12 residues. Between the trimmed V and J ends, which lost 7 bases and 5 bases, there was a span of 11 bases. The DNA of the CDR3 is TGTGCCAGCATGGGGGGTACGGAGACCCAGTACTTC. Translated: CASMGGTETQYF.

This clonotype occurred a few times. The gene calls are TRBV27 and TRBJ2-1, with a weak D call TRBD2 (6 bases). V was trimmed by 5 bases and J by 5 bases, leaving 10 bases between them. CDR3 length: 13 amino acids. CDR1 is MNHEY and CDR2 is SMNVEV in the germline V gene (reference sequence). For the CDR3, the DNA is TGTGCCAGCAGTCGCGGGGTAAACAATGAGCAGTTCTTC. Its translation is CASSRGVNNEQFF.

This clonotype turned up a few times. V and J are TRBV6-1 and TRBJ2-5, with 13 bases lining up with TRBD2. V was clipped by 6 bases and J by 5 bases; unmatched bases: 6. The germline CDR1 and CDR2 sequences are MNHNS and SASEGT. The CDR3 totals 15 residues. This CDR3 reads CASSDGLAGDETQYF. As DNA, the CDR3 is TGTGCCAGCAGCGATGGACTAGCGGGAGATGAGACCCAGTACTTC.

The CDR3 DNA sequence: TGCGCCAGCAGCTCGTCCCGGGACAGGGAGAACACTGAAGCTTTCTTT. It encodes CASSSSRDRENTEAFF. The gene calls are TRBV5-1 and TRBJ1-1; 9 positions match TRBD1. The V segment lost 3 bases and the J segment 1 base; nucleotides outside the gene matches: 7. This CDR3 has 16 residues. The germline gives CDR1 SGHRS, CDR2 YFSETQ.

Many counts were recorded for this clonotype. V usage is TRBV7-9 and J usage is TRBJ2-1; 13 nucleotides line up with TRBD2. The CDR3 totals 15 residues. J was trimmed by 10 bases and V by 5 bases; bases with no gene match: 8. CDR1 is SEHNR, CDR2 FQNEAQ, per germline (reference sequence). The CDR3 bases are TGTGCCAGCAGCCTACCGGGACTAGCGGGAAACGAGCAGTTCTTC. Amino acids: CASSLPGLAGNEQFF. Full variable domain (outside the CDR3, taken from reference TRBV7-9 and TRBJ2-1): DTGVSQNPRHKITKRGQNVTFRCDPISEHNRLYWYRQTLGQGPEFLTYFQNEAQLEKSRLLSDRFSAERPKGSFSTLEIQRTEQGDSAMYLCASSLPGLAGNEQFFGPGTRLTVL.

The V call is TRBV4-1, the J call TRBJ2-1; 12 nucleotides line up with TRBD2. The CDR3 runs to 18 residues. Per germline, CDR1 MGHRA and CDR2 YSYEKL. J was trimmed by 1 base and V by 0 bases; bases with no gene match: 4. CDR3 residues: CASSQDQTSGGSYNEQFF. The CDR3 DNA follows: TGCGCCAGCAGCCAAGATCAGACTAGCGGGGGATCCTACAATGAGCAGTTCTTC.